This T cell receptor (beta chain) was retrieved from a study of beta chain features in type 1 diabetes. At the level of the study: Sorted cells numbering under 110 million were examined across all samples. Study observations and caveats: TCRB repertoires of naive, central memory and Treg cells appeared more similar among patients than among healthy donors. Reduced insertions and increased deletions marked VDJ junctions in type 1 diabetes patients. cDNA-based sequencing might over-represent cells highly expressing TCR. Shorter TCRB CDR3s, moderately but significantly so, marked every one of the four CD4+ subsets in Type 1 diabetes patients.

Comments on this clone: Its antigen is still unknown.

Germline CDR1 and CDR2: DFQATT and SNEGSKA (reference sequence). V dropped 7 bases and J dropped 2 bases, with 8 bases sitting between them. The CDR3 is made up of 11 amino acids. Expressed TCRB transcripts were sequenced, since all the RNA that had been isolated was reverse transcribed. The protocol was immunoSEQ multiplex PCR, while the TCRdb copy is restricted to in-frame clones and leaves out a portion. The repertoire includes roughly 240,000 clones, 20% to 25% of them detected once, and 0.012% sits in the top ten. The TCR sequence derives from a woman aged 30 to 39 with type 1 diabetes. Sequenced input: naive CD4+ T cells from blood. The chain has TRBV20-1 and TRBJ2-5, with TRBD1 as a possible D gene (5 bases). The chain's CDR3 is CSGTLQETQYF. Written as DNA, the CDR3 is TGCAGTGGGACACTTCAAGAGACCCAGTACTTC.